These 13 T cell receptor beta chains originate from one sample sequenced in a study of siplizumab effects on memory and regulatory T cells. TCRdb's table, derived via immunoSEQ multiplex PCR, lists solely in-frame clones and lacks some. The repertoire holds fewer than 60,000 clones, with roughly 93% as singletons. Sequencing was done on a sample of CD8+ T cells sorted from blood. The receptors derive from a human donor in good health.

The rearrangement uses TRBV19 and TRBJ2-2; tentative D call: TRBD2 (6 bases). There are 16 residues in the CDR3. V gave up 6 bases and J gave up 5 bases, with 19 bases separating them. Germline V gene data show CDR1 as LNHDA and CDR2 as SQIVND (reference sequence). The DNA for the CDR3 is TGTGCCAGTAGAAATGTAGGGGACTTCCGAACCGGGGAGCTGTTTTTT. This sequence encodes CASRNVGDFRTGELFF.

This clone was counted a few times. This rearrangement joins TRBV27 to TRBJ1-1; tentative D call: TRBD1 (5 bases). The CDR3 spans 15 residues. The germline V gene has CDR1 MNHEY and CDR2 SMNVEV (reference sequence). The germline V and J ends were trimmed by 6 bases and 6 bases, with 20 bases remaining between them. The CDR3 loop reads CASRLSGPMKAEAFF. CDR3 sequence (DNA): TGTGCCAGCAGACTATCGGGACCCATGAAGGCTGAAGCTTTCTTT.

The chain links TRBV4-1 to TRBJ2-7, with 8 bases aligning to TRBD2. The V gene's germline CDR1 is MGHRA and CDR2 YSYEKL. This CDR3 has 16 residues. Trimming took 5 bases from V and 1 from J; bases not matched to a gene: 10. In DNA form, the CDR3 reads TGCGCCAGCAGCGCCCAGGCAGCGGGGGCTTCCTACGAGCAGTACTTC. Its protein product is CASSAQAAGASYEQYF.

The chain couples TRBV27 to TRBJ2-7; 8 bases map to TRBD1. Losses at the gene ends were 5 bases for V and 6 bases for J; bases not matched to a gene: 9. Germline V gene sequence: CDR1 MNHEY, CDR2 SMNVEV (reference sequence). The CDR3 consists of 14 residues. The CDR3 nucleotides are TGTGCCAGCAGTCCCCGGACAGGGAATGGCGAGCAGTACTTC. This sequence encodes CASSPRTGNGEQYF.

The V gene is TRBV13, the J gene TRBJ1-1; D unclear. Looked up from germline, CDR1 is PRHDT and CDR2 is FYEKMQ (reference sequence). The CDR3 covers 16 residues. The V gene lost 0 bases and the J gene lost 1 base, with 12 bases spanning the gap. The CDR3 DNA is TGTGCCAGCAGCTTAGGCTCGGTTTCGACGAACACTGAAGCTTTCTTT. Protein product: CASSLGSVSTNTEAFF.

This clone was seen only once. This chain joins TRBV7-9 and TRBJ2-7, with D unclear. Looked up from germline, CDR1 is SEHNR and CDR2 is FQNEAQ (reference sequence). With 4 bases removed from V and 4 bases from J, the gap between germline ends came to 8 bases. The CDR3 covers 12 residues. In DNA, the CDR3 is TGTGCCAGCAGCTCAGACATGTACGAGCAGTACTTC. Translating gives CASSSDMYEQYF.

The gene calls are TRBV4-1 and TRBJ1-4; no clear D. The germline V and J ends were trimmed by 0 bases and 5 bases, with 10 bases remaining between them. The CDR3 totals 15 residues. Germline CDR1 and CDR2: MGHRA and YSYEKL. DNA of the CDR3: TGCGCCAGCAGCCAAGATCACAGACCCAATGAAAAACTGTTTTTT. The encoded protein is CASSQDHRPNEKLFF.

The V call is TRBV9, the J call TRBJ2-7, with TRBD2 matching over 10 bases. The CDR3 covers 16 residues. Trimming cost V 0 bases and J 3 bases; bases outside gene matches: 6. Germline lookup yields CDR1 SGDLS and CDR2 YYNGEE. The CDR3 DNA follows: TGTGCCAGCAGCGTAGGGGGTACTAGCGGGAACTACGAGCAGTACTTC. Its translation: CASSVGGTSGNYEQYF.

The chain links TRBV4-2 to TRBJ2-5; no clear D. Germline loops: CDR1 LGHNA, CDR2 YNFKEQ. The V and J ends lost 4 bases and 5 bases respectively, with 14 bases between them. This CDR3 comprises 14 residues. The CDR3 coding sequence is TGTGCCAGCAGCCTCACGATCGGAGATGAGACCCAGTACTTC. Translated: CASSLTIGDETQYF.

The CDR3 DNA sequence: TGTGCCAGCAGCTTGGGGGGGACAAGTTATGGCTACACCTTC. Translation: CASSLGGTSYGYTF. The V call is TRBV9, the J call TRBJ1-2; possible D gene TRBD1, 6 bases. Per germline, CDR1 SGDLS and CDR2 YYNGEE. The CDR3 has 14 amino acids. Trimming left V 4 bases short and J 5 bases short, with 15 bases between.

This chain joins TRBV10-3 and TRBJ1-1; TRBD1 might be the D (5 bases). CDR1 ENHRY and CDR2 SYGVKD come from the germline V gene. This CDR3 spans 12 amino acids. V was cut by 4 bases and J by 3 bases, with 6 bases left in between. The CDR3 here is CAISGDHTEAFF. The CDR3 DNA reads TGTGCCATCAGTGGGGACCACACTGAAGCTTTCTTT.

This clone was counted a few times. The V call is TRBV28, the J call TRBJ1-1; D is undetermined. CDR3 size: 13 residues. The ends were cut back, 7 bases at V and 3 bases at J, with 12 bases in the middle. Germline CDR1 MDHEN, CDR2 SYDVKM. In nucleotides, the CDR3 is TGTGCCAGCAAGTGGACTGACTACACTGAAGCTTTCTTT. Its protein product is CASKWTDYTEAFF.

This chain links TRBV11-2 with TRBJ2-1; 7 bases align to TRBD2. The junction had 4 bases not matched to a gene; V was cut back by 4 bases and J by 4 bases. CDR3 length equals 14 residues. The germline V gene encodes CDR1 SGHAT and CDR2 FQNNGV. CDR3 region: CASSSGGWYNEQFF. DNA for the CDR3: TGTGCCAGCAGCTCGGGGGGATGGTACAATGAGCAGTTCTTC. Full variable domain (remainder filled in from reference TRBV11-2 and TRBJ2-1): EAGVAQSPRYKIIEKRQSVAFWCNPISGHATLYWYQQILGQGPKLLIQFQNNGVVDDSQLPKDRFSAERLKGVDSTLKIQPAKLEDSAVYLCASSSGGWYNEQFFGPGTRLTVL.